The 8 T cell receptor beta chains presented below share a single source sample, sequenced in a study of regulatory T cells in long-lasting Graves disease. Time point defined: newly diagnosed GD, antithyroid drugs for less than 3 months. Scientists built the TCR library using RNA that was extracted from PBMCs. Through Arm-PCR of CDR3 regions and iRepertoire HTBI primers, TCR beta libraries were built. MiXCR, applied by TCRdb to the multiplex PCR reads, yields one record per CDR3 protein. The data show some 370,000 distinct CDR3 sequences, about 10% seen once. These data also formed part of another study, on T cells in Graves' hyperthyroidism and ophthalmopathy.

Sequences were derived from peripheral blood mononuclear cells (PBMCs), sampled at new diagnosis, from a patient treated with antithyroid drugs. Receptors were obtained from a woman aged 18-29 years with Graves disease.

This clonotype was detected many times. The chain joins TRBV27 to TRBJ2-7, with D possibly being TRBD2 (6 bases). The CDR3 spans 14 residues. The germline gives CDR1 MNHEY, CDR2 SMNVEV (reference sequence). The V gene lost 4 bases and the J gene lost 1 base, with 11 bases spanning the gap. The DNA for the CDR3 is TGTGCCAGCAGTTACGGGGGAGAATCCTACGAGCAGTACTTC. Its translation is CASSYGGESYEQYF.

This clonotype appeared a few times. V gene TRBV4-1 combines with J gene TRBJ1-2, with D perhaps matching TRBD1 (6 bases). CDR1 is MGHRA, CDR2 YSYEKL, per germline. V lost 0 bases to trimming and J lost 6 bases, with 8 bases between them. This CDR3 is built from 13 residues. This chain's CDR3 is CASSQENRDGYTF. DNA of the CDR3: TGCGCCAGCAGCCAAGAAAACAGGGATGGCTACACCTTC.

Many counts were recorded for this clonotype. The chain has TRBV4-2 and TRBJ1-1; 7 bases align to TRBD1. The germline V gene has CDR1 LGHNA and CDR2 YNFKEQ. V was clipped by 8 bases and J by 4 bases; unmatched bases: 13. The CDR3 consists of 15 residues. CDR3 amino acids: CASRLPHRGGTEAFF. CDR3 nucleotides: TGTGCCAGCCGCCTTCCACACAGGGGAGGCACTGAAGCTTTCTTT.

This clonotype was seen at least ten times. The chain couples TRBV2 to TRBJ1-5; TRBD1 is a possible D gene (6 bases). Trimming removed 8 bases at V and 1 base at J, with 18 bases between. The germline V gene encodes CDR1 SNHLY and CDR2 FYNNEI. The CDR3 extends over 16 amino acids. This CDR3 is CASRLGPTGSNQPQHF. The CDR3 nucleotides read TGTGCCAGCCGCTTGGGGCCCACAGGGAGCAATCAGCCCCAGCATTTT.

The rearrangement links TRBV7-2 to TRBJ1-2, with D uncertain. Germline V gene lookup returns CDR1 SGHTA and CDR2 FQGNSA. The CDR3 spans 15 residues. V was shortened by 5 bases and J by 2 bases, with 15 bases between the two germline ends. This CDR3 is CASSLGSTANYGYTF. In nucleotides, the CDR3 is TGTGCCAGCAGCCTAGGGTCGACGGCGAACTATGGCTACACCTTC.

Concerning this clonotype itself: A single base separates this from a much larger clone, so it may be a read error. V and J are TRBV5-8 and TRBJ1-1; 8 bases map to TRBD1. The CDR3 sequence is 16 residues long. V was clipped by 3 bases and J by 11 bases; unmatched bases: 18. Germline loops: CDR1 SGHTS, CDR2 YDEGEE. Written as DNA, the CDR3 is TGTGCCAGCAGCTCGGGACTCCAGTCGACAGGGGAGCGTGCTTTCTTT. Translation gives CASSSGLQSTGERAFF.

Ten or more counts support this clonotype. J is TRBJ2-2 and V is TRBV29-1; 9 bases align to TRBD1. The trim removed 4 bases at V and 7 bases at J, leaving 4 bases unmatched. The CDR3 consists of 13 residues. The germline CDR1 and CDR2 sequences are SQVTM and ANQGSEA. The CDR3 loop reads CSVATGGGGELFF. The CDR3 bases are TGCAGCGTTGCCACAGGGGGCGGCGGGGAGCTGTTTTTT.

This clonotype showed up many times. The chain joins TRBV19 to TRBJ2-1; the D gene is possibly TRBD2 (7 bases). The CDR3 is 19 amino acids. Trimming took 6 bases from V and 3 from J, leaving 27 bases between them. The germline CDR1 and CDR2 sequences are LNHDA and SQIVND (reference sequence). CDR3 amino acids: CASSLRGGARIGVYNEQFF. The DNA of the CDR3 is TGTGCCAGTAGCCTGCGAGGGGGGGCCCGAATAGGCGTCTACAATGAGCAGTTCTTC.